This T cell receptor beta chain was observed in a study of PD-1 blockade in classical Hodgkin lymphoma. Study conclusions and caveats: Differences between repertoires have undefined causes, possibly disease activity or prior therapy. Newly diagnosed patients had baseline TCR diversity that was reportedly lower than that of healthy donors.

As regards this clone: The antigen remains unidentified.

The data were produced by immunoSEQ multiplex PCR, yet TCRdb's version contains in-frame clones alone and is incomplete. Counted here are 30,000 to 35,000 clones, about 86% occurring once; the ten biggest clones make up roughly 0.75%. Sample time point: cycle 4 day 1 (C4D1), after 5 to 7 weeks of nivolumab. Every one of the patients relapsed after autologous stem cell transplantation (brentuximab vedotin exposure was variable). Magnetic negative selection was used to purify CD4+ T cells from PBMCs that had been thawed. Deletions cut 4 bases from V and 2 bases from J, with 8 bases between. The germline V gene encodes CDR1 LNHDA and CDR2 SQIVND (reference sequence). This CDR3 has 13 residues.

The chain links TRBV19 to TRBJ2-5; no definite D call. The origin of this receptor is a human donor with classical Hodgkin lymphoma. The sample here was CD4+ T cells from blood, taken before the fourth cycle of nivolumab. In DNA form, the CDR3 reads TGTGCCAGTAGTAGTGGCAGGCAAGAGACCCAGTACTTC. This codes for CASSSGRQETQYF.